This TCR beta chain was recorded in a study of T cell responses to AZD1222 COVID-19 vaccine. The CDR3 sequence is 15 residues long. V was clipped by 10 bases and J by 2 bases, with 21 bases between them. Per the germline V gene, CDR1 is MNHEY and CDR2 is SVGAGI. Notes on this clone: Antigen specificity is unknown.

Produced via immunoSEQ multiplex PCR; TCRdb's table is partial and in-frame only. Here the sample spans about 140,000 clones, around 92% being singletons. Study-level results: After two AZD1222 doses, spike-specific TCR breadth and depth rose versus day 0. Donor demographics were predominantly white British with a female majority; clonal diversity may be underestimated.

The V call is TRBV6-5, the J call TRBJ2-7, with a possible D match to TRBD1 (6 bases). This receptor was obtained from an adult in good health. The sample here was peripheral blood, taken on day 0 of AZD1222 vaccination. This chain's CDR3 is CATISRTDQTYEQYF. The CDR3 DNA sequence: TGTGCCACCATATCTCGGACAGACCAAACCTACGAGCAGTACTTC.